One and the same sample provided the 30 T cell receptor beta chains below, sequenced in a study of cytomegalovirus exposure and HLA in healthy donors. The PCR was carried out with 60 Vbeta primers and 13 Jbeta primers. Sequencing used immunoSEQ multiplex PCR; TCRdb keeps in-frame clones, though not all of them. The sample carries approximately 92,000 clones, 65% to 85% recorded once. The sequenced sample consisted of PBMCs. The receptor source for this set is a girl aged 2-10 years in good health and CMV-seropositive.

This chain joins TRBV9 and TRBJ1-1, with D uncertain. The CDR3 loop spans 14 amino acids. Germline CDR1 and CDR2: SGDLS and YYNGEE. Trimming cost V 3 bases and J 1 base, with 10 bases left between them. The CDR3 here is CASSATESNTEAFF. CDR3 DNA sequence: TGTGCCAGCAGCGCTACCGAATCGAACACTGAAGCTTTCTTT.

This clone showed up just a few times. This chain joins TRBV4-1 and TRBJ1-5; no clear D gene. The CDR3 consists of 14 residues. Looked up from germline, CDR1 is MGHRA and CDR2 is YSYEKL. V was pared by 0 bases and J by 2 bases, with 5 bases between. As DNA, the CDR3 is TGCGCCAGCAGCCAAGAATCTGGCAATCAGCCCCAGCATTTT. Residues: CASSQESGNQPQHF.

The CDR3 region has the DNA TGTGCCAGCAGCTTAAAAGTGGACAGGGTTGGCGAGCAGTACTTC. This gives the protein CASSLKVDRVGEQYF. V and J are TRBV11-3 and TRBJ2-7; 8 bases line up with TRBD1. The V segment lost 2 bases and the J segment 6 bases; nucleotides outside the gene matches: 9. The CDR3 covers 15 residues. Germline CDR1 and CDR2: SGHNT and YENEEA.

The rearrangement joins TRBV27 to TRBJ2-3; possibly TRBD2 for D (6 bases). Per germline, CDR1 MNHEY and CDR2 SMNVEV (reference sequence). This CDR3 is built from 13 residues. V dropped 6 bases and J dropped 6 bases, with 13 bases sitting between them. CDR3 amino acids: CASSRGVGDTQYF. The CDR3 DNA reads as TGTGCCAGCAGCCGCGGGGTCGGCGATACGCAGTATTTT.

The rearrangement uses TRBV27 and TRBJ2-7; 10 bases line up with TRBD1. The CDR3 spans 16 residues. The V gene's germline CDR1 is MNHEY and CDR2 SMNVEV (reference sequence). Trimming took 4 bases from V and 1 from J; bases not matched to a gene: 7. CDR3 protein: CASSSIRDRGSYEQYF. The CDR3 nucleotides are TGTGCCAGCAGTTCCATTAGGGACAGGGGATCCTACGAGCAGTACTTC.

The chain combines TRBV18 with TRBJ2-7; 9 nucleotides line up with TRBD1. The CDR3 sequence is 15 residues long. CDR1 and CDR2 (germline): KGHSH, LQKENI. With 3 bases clipped from V and 2 bases from J, the junction kept 5 bases outside the gene matches. CDR3 amino acids: CASSPNDRGTYEQYF. The CDR3 DNA reads TGTGCCAGCTCACCCAACGACAGGGGGACCTACGAGCAGTACTTC.

The V gene is TRBV6-1, the J gene TRBJ2-7; 8 bases match TRBD2. The CDR3 runs to 14 residues. Trimming removed 0 bases from V and 4 bases from J; junction bases left unmatched: 2. CDR1 and CDR2 from the germline V gene are MNHNS and SASEGT. CDR3 residues: CASSEASGGYEQYF. CDR3 DNA: TGTGCCAGCAGTGAAGCGTCGGGAGGGTACGAGCAGTACTTC.

V is TRBV30 and J is TRBJ1-3; a weak D match, TRBD1 (5 bases). The CDR3 covers 13 residues. Deletions cut 4 bases from V and 4 bases from J, with 11 bases between. CDR1 and CDR2 (germline): GTSNPN, SVGIG (reference sequence). CDR3 bases: TGTGCCTGGATCAGGGAAAACGGAAACACCATATATTTT. Encoded protein: CAWIRENGNTIYF.

The chain joins TRBV19 to TRBJ2-5; 12 positions match TRBD2. The CDR3 contains 15 residues. J was trimmed by 4 bases and V by 4 bases; bases with no gene match: 4. Looked up from germline, CDR1 is LNHDA and CDR2 is SQIVND (reference sequence). CDR3 in DNA: TGTGCCAGTAGTACCATGGGACTAGCGGGAGAGACCCAGTACTTC. Translation gives CASSTMGLAGETQYF. The full variable domain, with the rest looked up from reference TRBV19 and TRBJ2-5, is DGGITQSPKYLFRKEGQNVTLSCEQNLNHDAMYWYRQDPGQGLRLIYYSQIVNDFQKGDIAEGYSVSREKKESFPLTVTSAQKNPTAFYLCASSTMGLAGETQYFGPGTRLLVL.

This clone was observed once. This chain links TRBV19 with TRBJ2-5; 9 nucleotides agree with TRBD1. V gave up 5 bases and J gave up 2 bases; unmatched junction bases: 6. Looked up from germline, CDR1 is LNHDA and CDR2 is SQIVND (reference sequence). The CDR3 loop spans 15 amino acids. The CDR3 region is CASSRTGVIQETQYF. The DNA of the CDR3 is TGTGCCAGTAGTCGGACAGGGGTGATTCAAGAGACCCAGTACTTC.

This clone was counted once. The V call is TRBV6-1, the J call TRBJ2-3; D may be TRBD1 (5 bases). The germline V gene has CDR1 MNHNS and CDR2 SASEGT. The CDR3 loop spans 13 amino acids. Trimming took 6 bases from V and 0 from J, leaving 7 bases between them. The CDR3 region has the DNA TGTGCCAGCAGGACAGATAGCACAGATACGCAGTATTTT. Its protein is CASRTDSTDTQYF.

V usage is TRBV30 and J usage is TRBJ1-6, with TRBD1 as a possible D gene (5 bases). V dropped 0 bases and J dropped 9 bases, with 18 bases sitting between them. CDR3 size: 16 residues. The germline CDR1 and CDR2 sequences are GTSNPN and SVGIG (reference sequence). The CDR3 reads CAWSVIGAMGGSPLHF. The CDR3, as DNA: TGTGCCTGGAGTGTAATTGGGGCCATGGGCGGTTCACCCCTCCACTTT.

V gene TRBV19 combines with J gene TRBJ1-5; D gene uncertain. Germline-derived CDR1 and CDR2 are LNHDA and SQIVND (reference sequence). V lost 9 bases, J lost 2 bases, and 8 bases lay in between. This CDR3 is 12 amino acids long. This CDR3 is CARWGGNQPQHF. In DNA, the CDR3 is TGTGCCAGATGGGGAGGCAATCAGCCCCAGCATTTT. The full variable domain, its missing parts supplied by reference TRBV19 and TRBJ1-5, is DGGITQSPKYLFRKEGQNVTLSCEQNLNHDAMYWYRQDPGQGLRLIYYSQIVNDFQKGDIAEGYSVSREKKESFPLTVTSAQKNPTAFYLCARWGGNQPQHFGDGTRLSIL.

DNA for the CDR3: TGCGCCAGCAGCTGGACAGGGAGGGGCAGTGAAAAACTGTTTTTT. Protein product: CASSWTGRGSEKLFF. The chain combines TRBV5-1 with TRBJ1-4, with 8 bases lining up with TRBD1. In germline, CDR1 is SGHRS, CDR2 YFSETQ. The V gene end was trimmed by 3 bases and the J gene end by 7 bases; junction bases not matched to a gene: 8. This CDR3 has 15 residues.

The chain joins TRBV29-1 to TRBJ2-7; 11 positions match TRBD1. Germline loops: CDR1 SQVTM, CDR2 ANQGSEA. The J segment lost 7 bases and the V segment lost 2 bases, leaving 16 bases of the junction unmatched. The CDR3 sequence is 17 residues long. DNA for the CDR3: TGCAGCGTTGAATATGTGAGCGGGGACAGGGGGTATGATGAGCAGTACTTC. This codes for CSVEYVSGDRGYDEQYF.

This clone has a single count. The junction shows a germline mismatch at one end, possibly a read error. The chain joins TRBV5-6 to TRBJ2-7; 14 positions agree with TRBD2. From germline, CDR1 is SGHDT and CDR2 YYEEEE. CDR3 size: 16 residues. The CDR3, as DNA: TGTGCCAGCAGCTTAAGGACTAGCGGGAGGTCTTGGGAGCAGTGCTTC. Translating it yields CASSLRTSGRSWEQCF.

This rearrangement joins TRBV10-1 to TRBJ2-1, with 11 bases identical to TRBD2. The junction had 9 bases not matched to a gene; V was cut back by 6 bases and J by 8 bases. The V gene's germline CDR1 is WNHNN and CDR2 SYGVQD (reference sequence). The length of the CDR3 is 15 residues. CDR3 loop: CASSSSGRIFDEQFF. In DNA form, the CDR3 reads TGCGCCAGCAGCTCTAGCGGGAGGATCTTTGATGAGCAGTTCTTC.

V is TRBV29-1 and J is TRBJ1-4; TRBD1 matches at 7 bases. This CDR3 spans 14 amino acids. Per germline, CDR1 SQVTM and CDR2 ANQGSEA. The ends lost 4 bases at V and 8 bases at J; junction bases unmatched: 10. CDR3 sequence (DNA): TGCAGCGTTGGAGGGGGCGATTTTTGGGAAAAACTGTTTTTT. Its protein is CSVGGGDFWEKLFF.

This chain uses TRBV27 with TRBJ2-3; D gene uncertain. Germline V CDR1 and CDR2: MNHEY, SMNVEV (reference sequence). V dropped 7 bases and J dropped 4 bases, with 6 bases sitting between them. This CDR3 has 11 amino acids. The CDR3 loop reads CASNKPDTQYF. The CDR3 DNA follows: TGTGCCAGCAATAAGCCAGATACGCAGTATTTT.

The genes are TRBV14 and TRBJ2-3; perhaps TRBD2 as D (6 bases). V was cut by 2 bases and J by 4 bases, with 37 bases left in between. CDR3 size: 23 residues. Germline V CDR1 and CDR2: SGHDN, FVKESK. The DNA for the CDR3 is TGTGCCAGCAGCCAACAACGGGGTGTGGGGTGGGGAAAAATCAACGGGACTCCAGATACGCAGTATTTT. Protein product: CASSQQRGVGWGKINGTPDTQYF. The complete variable domain, with remaining parts taken from reference TRBV14 and TRBJ2-3, reads EAGVTQFPSHSVIEKGQTVTLRCDPISGHDNLYWYRRVMGKEIKFLLHFVKESKQDESGMPNNRFLAERTGGTYSTLKVQPAELEDSGVYFCASSQQRGVGWGKINGTPDTQYFGPGTRLTVL.

The CDR3 region is CASSLWDRPYEQYF. In DNA form, the CDR3 reads TGTGCCAGCAGTTTATGGGACAGGCCCTACGAGCAGTACTTC. This sequence joins TRBV28 and TRBJ2-7, with TRBD1 matching over 7 bases. Trimming took 0 bases from V and 2 from J; bases not matched to a gene: 1. This CDR3 is 14 amino acids long. Germline V CDR1 and CDR2: MDHEN, SYDVKM.

V gene TRBV5-1 combines with J gene TRBJ2-5, with TRBD2 identical over 14 bases. Germline CDR1 and CDR2: SGHRS and YFSETQ. The J segment lost 2 bases and the V segment lost 4 bases, leaving 4 bases of the junction unmatched. The CDR3 totals 16 residues. CDR3 loop: CASSGGLAGVQETQYF. The CDR3 DNA is TGCGCCAGCAGCGGGGGACTAGCGGGAGTACAAGAGACCCAGTACTTC.

This chain joins TRBV29-1 and TRBJ2-7, with 14 bases lining up with TRBD2. CDR1 SQVTM and CDR2 ANQGSEA come from the germline V gene. The V gene end was trimmed by 6 bases and the J gene end by 0 bases; junction bases not matched to a gene: 4. This CDR3 is built from 15 residues. This chain's CDR3 is CSVSGTSGSSYEQYF. The CDR3, as DNA: TGCAGCGTGTCCGGGACTAGCGGGAGCTCCTACGAGCAGTACTTC.

V is TRBV19 and J is TRBJ1-1; D remains ambiguous. CDR1 is LNHDA and CDR2 is SQIVND in the germline V gene (reference sequence). This CDR3 has 13 residues. V was shortened by 7 bases and J by 3 bases, with 12 bases between the two germline ends. DNA of the CDR3: TGTGCCAGTAAGGAGGATGCGGACACTGAAGCTTTCTTT. This sequence encodes CASKEDADTEAFF.

This clone came up a few times. The gene calls are TRBV30 and TRBJ2-5, with 11 positions matching TRBD2. The V and J ends lost 3 bases and 9 bases, in that order; junction bases with no gene match: 12. This CDR3 has 15 residues. Germline CDR1 is GTSNPN and CDR2 is SVGIG (reference sequence). CDR3 sequence reads: CAWSPRLLAGVAQYF. For the CDR3, the DNA is TGTGCCTGGAGCCCCAGGTTACTAGCGGGGGTTGCCCAGTACTTC.

The chain recombines TRBV27 with TRBJ2-7; D is possibly TRBD2 (5 bases). Germline V CDR1 and CDR2: MNHEY, SMNVEV (reference sequence). V was pared by 3 bases and J by 7 bases, with 16 bases between. The CDR3 loop spans 14 amino acids. As DNA, the CDR3 is TGTGCCAGCAGTTTCACGGGCCACCCGGGAGAGCAGTACTTC. The encoded protein is CASSFTGHPGEQYF.

The chain uses TRBV28 and TRBJ2-7; 9 positions match TRBD1. Trimming at V came to 3 bases and at J to 6 bases, leaving 9 bases not matched to a gene. The CDR3 has 15 amino acids. Germline loops: CDR1 MDHEN, CDR2 SYDVKM. This CDR3 is CASSLVGGDRVEQYF. CDR3 in DNA: TGTGCCAGCAGTTTGGTGGGGGGGGACAGGGTCGAGCAGTACTTC.

This clone has more than one count but fewer than ten. The chain joins TRBV7-9 to TRBJ2-7; D possibly corresponds to TRBD2 (5 bases). The CDR3 is 15 residues long. Germline loops: CDR1 SEHNR, CDR2 FQNEAQ (reference sequence). V was shortened by 1 base and J by 2 bases, with 12 bases between the two germline ends. The DNA for the CDR3 is TGTGCCAGCAGCTTAGGTGCCGGGATCGCCTACGAGCAGTACTTC. Residues: CASSLGAGIAYEQYF.

V and J are TRBV4-1 and TRBJ2-7, with a tentative D call TRBD2 (5 bases). The CDR3 has 14 residues. Germline V gene lookup returns CDR1 MGHRA and CDR2 YSYEKL. The V and J ends lost 4 bases and 0 bases respectively, with 10 bases between them. CDR3 in amino acids: CASSLASSSYEQYF. The CDR3 coding sequence is TGCGCCAGCAGCCTAGCTAGCAGCTCCTACGAGCAGTACTTC.

The rearrangement uses TRBV27 and TRBJ2-7; D is possibly TRBD1 (7 bases). Trimming left V 5 bases short and J 5 bases short, with 16 bases between. The germline gives CDR1 MNHEY, CDR2 SMNVEV (reference sequence). This CDR3 spans 14 amino acids. The CDR3 sequence: CASSSRGRYNEQYF. CDR3 in DNA: TGTGCCAGCAGTAGCAGGGGGAGGTATAACGAGCAGTACTTC.